This T cell receptor beta chain originates from a study of patients and donors after allogeneic stem cell transplantation. The V gene's germline CDR1 is SGHRS and CDR2 YFSETQ. The V segment lost 0 bases and the J segment 9 bases; nucleotides outside the gene matches: 6. This CDR3 is 14 amino acids long. Using its own MiXCR run on the RT-PCR reads, TCRdb lists one record per CDR3 protein. The table records about a million distinct CDR3 sequences, roughly 18% of them present only once. The receptor was isolated from a human donor who was either an allogeneic HSCT recipient or a stem cell or donor lymphocyte infusion donor (not recorded which). It is not recorded whose cells these are; they may come from a transplant donor. The specimen was blood, either unsorted or a sorted T cell fraction (not recorded which). The V call is TRBV5-1, the J call TRBJ2-4; 7 nucleotides line up with TRBD2. The DNA for the CDR3 is TGCGCCAGCAGCTTGGGGGAGGGCAACCGCATTCAGTACTTC. It specifies CASSLGEGNRIQYF.